This T cell receptor (beta chain) was retrieved from a study of neurological immune-mediated disorders. Study results and caveats: Among expanded clones, no CDR3 amino acid sequences were shared across subjects, a pattern suggesting private repertoires in all groups. The multiple sclerosis repertoire cluster showed no association with any clinical or MRI feature. The authors stated that larger cohorts are needed.

The CDR3 consists of 11 residues. V lost 3 bases and J lost 7, with 9 bases in between. Germline assignment: CDR1 GTSNPN and CDR2 SVGIG (reference sequence). There are many counts of this clonotype. The antigen is unknown. The method for making cDNA was 5'RACE, and it used 10-nucleotide random UMIs. TCRdb recomputed calls from the 5' RACE reads with MiXCR, one row per CDR3 protein. The table lists tens of thousands of distinct CDR3 sequences, 2.5% of them singletons. The chain has TRBV30 and TRBJ1-2, with D possibly matching TRBD1 (5 bases). Sequenced: PBMCs. This TCR was recovered from a man aged 50-60 years with multiple sclerosis. CDR3 coding DNA: TGTGCCTGGAGCCCAGGGACTGGCTACACCTTC. Translating it yields CAWSPGTGYTF.